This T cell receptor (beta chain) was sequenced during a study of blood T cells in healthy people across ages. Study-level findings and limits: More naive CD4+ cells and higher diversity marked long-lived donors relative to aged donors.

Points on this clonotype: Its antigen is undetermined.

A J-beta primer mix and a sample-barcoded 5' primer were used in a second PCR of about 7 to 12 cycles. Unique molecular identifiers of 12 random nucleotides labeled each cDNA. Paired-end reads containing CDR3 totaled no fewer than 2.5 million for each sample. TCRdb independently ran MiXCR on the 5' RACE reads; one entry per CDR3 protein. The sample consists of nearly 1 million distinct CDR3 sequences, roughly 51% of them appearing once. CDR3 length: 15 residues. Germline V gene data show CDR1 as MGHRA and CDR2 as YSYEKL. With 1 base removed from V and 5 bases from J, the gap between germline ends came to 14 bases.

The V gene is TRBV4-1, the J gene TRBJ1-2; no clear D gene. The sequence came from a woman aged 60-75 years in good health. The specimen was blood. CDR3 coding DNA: TGCGCCAGCAGCCAAGGGGGATCGGACCAATATGGCTACACCTTC. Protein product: CASSQGGSDQYGYTF.